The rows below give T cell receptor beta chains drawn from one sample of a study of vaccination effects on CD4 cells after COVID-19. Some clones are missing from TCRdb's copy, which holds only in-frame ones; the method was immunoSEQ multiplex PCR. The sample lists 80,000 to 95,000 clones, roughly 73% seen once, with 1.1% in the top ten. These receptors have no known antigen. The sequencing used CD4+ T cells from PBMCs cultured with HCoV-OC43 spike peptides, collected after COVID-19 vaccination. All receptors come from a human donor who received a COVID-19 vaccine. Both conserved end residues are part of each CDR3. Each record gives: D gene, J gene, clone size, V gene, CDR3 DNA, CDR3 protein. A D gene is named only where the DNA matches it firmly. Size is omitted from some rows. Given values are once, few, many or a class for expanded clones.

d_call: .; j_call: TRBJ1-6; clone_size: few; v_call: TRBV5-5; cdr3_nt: TGTGCCAGCAGCTTGGGCAGTAATTCACCCCTCCACTTT; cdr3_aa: CASSLGSNSPLHF
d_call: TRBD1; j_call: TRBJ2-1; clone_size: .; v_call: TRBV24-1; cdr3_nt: TGTGCCACCAGTGATTCTGGACAGGGGGATAATGAGCAGTTCTTC; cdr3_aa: CATSDSGQGDNEQFF
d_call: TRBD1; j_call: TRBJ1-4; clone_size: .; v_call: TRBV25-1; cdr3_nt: TGTGCCAGCAGTGAGGGGACAGGCCGGAATGAAAAACTGTTTTTT; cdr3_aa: CASSEGTGRNEKLFF
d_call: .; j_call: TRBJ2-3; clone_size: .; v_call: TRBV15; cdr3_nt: TGTGCCACCAGCAGAGCGCAGGGGGGCGCTTTCTCAAGTACGCAGTATTTT; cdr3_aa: CATSRAQGGAFSSTQYF
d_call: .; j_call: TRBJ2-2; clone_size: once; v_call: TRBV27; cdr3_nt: TGTGCCAGCAGTTTGCTGGCCGGGGAGCTGTTTTTT; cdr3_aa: CASSLLAGELFF
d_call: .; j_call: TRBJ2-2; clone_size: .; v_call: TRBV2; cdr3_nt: TGTGCCAGCAGTGAAGCTTTCTCTCTTAGTAATGCCGGGGAGCTGTTTTTT; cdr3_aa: CASSEAFSLSNAGELFF
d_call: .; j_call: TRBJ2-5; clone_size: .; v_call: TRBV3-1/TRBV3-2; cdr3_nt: TGTGCCAGCAGCCAATCCTCCCAAGGGACCCAGTACTTC; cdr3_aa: CASSQSSQGTQYF
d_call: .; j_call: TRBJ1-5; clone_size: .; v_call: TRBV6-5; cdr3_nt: TGTGCCAGCAAGTGGGAGGCCGGGTTCAATCAGCCCCAGCATTTT; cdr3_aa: CASKWEAGFNQPQHF
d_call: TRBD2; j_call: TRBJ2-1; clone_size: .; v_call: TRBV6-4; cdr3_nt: TGTGCCAGCAGGGAACTAGCGGGGGGCCACAATGAGCAGTTCTTC; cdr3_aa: CASRELAGGHNEQFF
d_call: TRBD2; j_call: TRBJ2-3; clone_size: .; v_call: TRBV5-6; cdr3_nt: TGTGCCGGAACTAGCGGGGGGGCAGTAGATACGCAGTATTTT; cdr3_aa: CAGTSGGAVDTQYF
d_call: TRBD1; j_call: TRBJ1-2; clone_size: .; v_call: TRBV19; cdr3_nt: TGTGCCAGTAGGGACAGGGGGCGGCCAAACTATGGCTACACCTTC; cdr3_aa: CASRDRGRPNYGYTF
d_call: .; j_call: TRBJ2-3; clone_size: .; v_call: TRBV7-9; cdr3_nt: TGTGCCAGCAGCCCTGATTGGGGTGGGGAGGCGCAGTATTTT; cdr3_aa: CASSPDWGGEAQYF
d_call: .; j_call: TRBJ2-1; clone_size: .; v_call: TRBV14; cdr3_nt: TGTGCCAGCAGCCGACCGGGACACAATCCCTACAATGAGCAGTTCTTC; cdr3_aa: CASSRPGHNPYNEQFF
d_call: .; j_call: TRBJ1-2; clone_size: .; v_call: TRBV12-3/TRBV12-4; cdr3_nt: TGTGCCAGCAGTTACAGGGAAATGGTTGGCTACACCTTC; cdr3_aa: CASSYREMVGYTF
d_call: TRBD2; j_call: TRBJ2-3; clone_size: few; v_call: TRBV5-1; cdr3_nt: TGCGCCAGCAGCCTAACGACTAGCGGGGGGATTAAAGATACGCAGTATTTT; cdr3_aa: CASSLTTSGGIKDTQYF
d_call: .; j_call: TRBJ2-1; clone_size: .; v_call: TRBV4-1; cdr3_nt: TGCGCCAGCAGCCAAGGGCAGGGGGGCAACAATGAGCAGTTCTTC; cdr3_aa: CASSQGQGGNNEQFF
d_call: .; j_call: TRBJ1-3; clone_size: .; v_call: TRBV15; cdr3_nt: TGTGCCACCTCGTGGACCTCTGGAAACACCATATATTTT; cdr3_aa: CATSWTSGNTIYF
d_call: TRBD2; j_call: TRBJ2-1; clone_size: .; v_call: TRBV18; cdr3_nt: TGTGCCAGCTCACCCGAGGGCGGGGGGCCCTACAATGAGCAGTTCTTC; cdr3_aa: CASSPEGGGPYNEQFF
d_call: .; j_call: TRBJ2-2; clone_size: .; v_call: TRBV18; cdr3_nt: TGTGCCAGCTCACTACTAGATACCGGGGAGCTGTTTTTT; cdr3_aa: CASSLLDTGELFF
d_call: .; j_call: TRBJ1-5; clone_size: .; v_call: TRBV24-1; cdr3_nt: TGTGCCACCGGGGGGGGAGATCAGCCCCAGCATTTT; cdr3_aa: CATGGGDQPQHF
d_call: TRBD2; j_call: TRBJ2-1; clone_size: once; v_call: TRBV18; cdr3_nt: TGTGCCAGCTCCGGACTAGCGGGGGAAATTAATGAGCAGTTCTTC; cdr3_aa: CASSGLAGEINEQFF
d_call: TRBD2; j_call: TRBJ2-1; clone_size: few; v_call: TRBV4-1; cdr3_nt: TGCGCCAGCAGCCCACGACCTAGCGGGGGGGCTATCGATGAGCAGTTCTTC; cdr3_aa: CASSPRPSGGAIDEQFF
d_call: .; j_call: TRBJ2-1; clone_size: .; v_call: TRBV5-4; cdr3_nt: TGTGCCAGCAGCCGGGAGTTTGTCGTCCATGAGCAGTTCTTC; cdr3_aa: CASSREFVVHEQFF
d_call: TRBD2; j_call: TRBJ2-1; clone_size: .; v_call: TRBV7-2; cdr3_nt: TGTGCCAGCAGCCGGACTAGCGGCCAATACAATGAGCAGTTCTTC; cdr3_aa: CASSRTSGQYNEQFF
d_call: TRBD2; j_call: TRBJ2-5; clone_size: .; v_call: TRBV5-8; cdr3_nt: TGTGCCAGCAGCTTGGGACTAGCGGATCAAGAGACCCAGTACTTC; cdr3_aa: CASSLGLADQETQYF
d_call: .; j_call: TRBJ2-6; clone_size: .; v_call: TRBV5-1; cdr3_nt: TGCGCCAGCAGCTTAGCGCCAGCCGACTCTGGGGCCAACGTCCTGACTTTC; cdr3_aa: CASSLAPADSGANVLTF
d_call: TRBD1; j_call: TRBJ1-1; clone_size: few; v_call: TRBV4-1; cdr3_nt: TGCGCCAGCAGCCCGCAGGGTTCGGGACAGGGGACCACTGAAGCTTTCTTT; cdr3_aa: CASSPQGSGQGTTEAFF
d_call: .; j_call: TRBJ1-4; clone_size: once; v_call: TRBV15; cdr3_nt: TGTGCCACCAGCAGAGAGGGGGGCTTGGGTGAAAAACTGTTTTTT; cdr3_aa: CATSREGGLGEKLFF
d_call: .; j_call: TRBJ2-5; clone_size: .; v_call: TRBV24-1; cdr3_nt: TGTGCCACCCGGGGACAAGAAGAGACCCAGTACTTC; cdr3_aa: CATRGQEETQYF
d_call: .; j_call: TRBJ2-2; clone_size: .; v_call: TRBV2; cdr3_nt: TGTGCCAGCTGCCCCAGGGTAAACACCGGGGAGCTGTTTTTT; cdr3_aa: CASCPRVNTGELFF
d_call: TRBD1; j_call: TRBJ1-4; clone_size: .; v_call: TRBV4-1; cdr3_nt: TGCGCCAGCAGTCCCCAAGTTGTAGACAGGGGAGGTAATGAAAAACTGTTTTTT; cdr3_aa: CASSPQVVDRGGNEKLFF
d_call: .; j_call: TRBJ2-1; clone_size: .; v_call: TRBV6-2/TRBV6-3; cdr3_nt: TGTGCCAGCAGCCTACAGGGTGGCTCCTACAATGAGCAGTTCTTC; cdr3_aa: CASSLQGGSYNEQFF
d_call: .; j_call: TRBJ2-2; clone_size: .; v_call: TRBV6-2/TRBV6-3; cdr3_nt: TGTGCCAGCAGCCGCGTTACGAACACCGGGGAGCTGTTTTTT; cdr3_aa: CASSRVTNTGELFF
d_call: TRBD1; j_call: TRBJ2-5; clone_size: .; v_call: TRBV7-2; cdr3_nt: TGTGCCAGCAGCTTAGAACTACGTCTAACAGGGGAAGAGACCCAGTACTTC; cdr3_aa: CASSLELRLTGEETQYF
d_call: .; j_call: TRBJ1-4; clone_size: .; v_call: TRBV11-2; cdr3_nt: TGTGCCAGCAGCTTTAAGAGAACTGCTAAAGGTGAAAAACTGTTTTTT; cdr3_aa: CASSFKRTAKGEKLFF
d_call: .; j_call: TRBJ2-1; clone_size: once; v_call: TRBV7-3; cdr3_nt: TGTGCCAGCAGCTTAGACGGCCGGGTACAGGCCCGTGAGCAGTTCTTC; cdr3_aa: CASSLDGRVQAREQFF
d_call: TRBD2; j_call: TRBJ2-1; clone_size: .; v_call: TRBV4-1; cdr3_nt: TGCGCCAGCAGCCAAGATCGCAGCGGGGGGGCCAATGAGCAGTTCTTC; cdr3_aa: CASSQDRSGGANEQFF
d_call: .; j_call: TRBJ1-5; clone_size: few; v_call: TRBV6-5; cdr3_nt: TGTGCCAGCTCAACCGGTGGTCGTAACCAGCCCCAGCATTTT; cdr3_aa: CASSTGGRNQPQHF
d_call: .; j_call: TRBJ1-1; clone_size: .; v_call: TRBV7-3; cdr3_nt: TGTGCCAGCAGCTTGTTCTCCCGGGAGAACACTGAAGCTTTCTTT; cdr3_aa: CASSLFSRENTEAFF
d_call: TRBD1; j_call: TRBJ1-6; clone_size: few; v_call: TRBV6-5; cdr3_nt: TGTGCCAGCAGTTACACGGCAGGGGGATCACCCCTCCACTTT; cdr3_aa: CASSYTAGGSPLHF
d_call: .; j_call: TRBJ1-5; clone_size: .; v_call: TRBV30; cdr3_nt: TGTGCCTGGAGTCGATCTACAGGGAATCAGCCCCAGCATTTT; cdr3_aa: CAWSRSTGNQPQHF
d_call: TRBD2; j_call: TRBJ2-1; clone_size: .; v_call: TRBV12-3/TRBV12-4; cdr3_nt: TGTGCCAGCAGCCGGACTAGCAATGAGCAGTTCTTC; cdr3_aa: CASSRTSNEQFF
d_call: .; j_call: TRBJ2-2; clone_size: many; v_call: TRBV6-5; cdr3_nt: TGTGCCAGCACCGCGACTCTAAACACCGGGGAGCTGTTTTTT; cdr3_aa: CASTATLNTGELFF
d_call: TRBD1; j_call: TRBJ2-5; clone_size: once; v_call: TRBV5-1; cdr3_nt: TGCGCCAGCAGCCGGACAGGGGGGGGACAGGGGCAGACAGAGACCCAGTACTTC; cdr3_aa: CASSRTGGGQGQTETQYF
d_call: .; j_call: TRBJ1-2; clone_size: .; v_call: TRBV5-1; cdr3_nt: TGCGCCAGCAGCTTCGTCCCCAGTTTTGGCTATGGCTACACCTTC; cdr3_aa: CASSFVPSFGYGYTF
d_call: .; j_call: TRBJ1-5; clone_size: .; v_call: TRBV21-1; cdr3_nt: TGTGCCAGCAGCAAAGCGCTGGTAGGAACAGGGTTCCTGGGGCAGCCCCAGCATTTT; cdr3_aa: CASSKALVGTGFLGQPQHF